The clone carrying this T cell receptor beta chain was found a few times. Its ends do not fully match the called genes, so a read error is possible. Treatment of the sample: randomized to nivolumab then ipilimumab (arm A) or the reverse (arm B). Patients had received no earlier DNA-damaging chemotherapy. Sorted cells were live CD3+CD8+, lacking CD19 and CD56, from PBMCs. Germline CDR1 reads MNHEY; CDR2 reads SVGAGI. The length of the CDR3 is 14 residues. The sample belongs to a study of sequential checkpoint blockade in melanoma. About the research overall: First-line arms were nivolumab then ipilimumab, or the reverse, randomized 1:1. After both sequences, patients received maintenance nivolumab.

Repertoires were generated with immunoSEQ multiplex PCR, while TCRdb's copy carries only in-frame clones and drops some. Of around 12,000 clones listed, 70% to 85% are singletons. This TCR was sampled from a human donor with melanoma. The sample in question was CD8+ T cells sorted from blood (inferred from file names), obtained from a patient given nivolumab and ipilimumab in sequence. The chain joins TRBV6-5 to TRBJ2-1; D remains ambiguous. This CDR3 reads CATSDSLTHDEQFF. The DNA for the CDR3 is TGTGCCACCAGTGACTCCCTAACCCACGATGAGCAGTTCTTC.